A selection of T cell receptor beta chains follows, all from one sample in a study of blood T cell repertoires in COVID-19. Only in-frame clones appear in the TCRdb table, and some are missing; sequencing was by immunoSEQ multiplex PCR. The sample carries around 200,000 clones, 85% recorded once. The source material was PBMCs or T cells enriched from blood (not recorded which). The receptors derive from a man aged 35 to 55 who had recovered from COVID-19. Both conserved end residues are part of each CDR3.

J gene: TRBJ2-7; V gene: TRBV11-2; CDR3 protein: CASPPGGDYEQYF
J gene: TRBJ2-1; V gene: TRBV4-3; CDR3 protein: CASSSEGGDRNEQFF
J gene: TRBJ2-1; V gene: TRBV9; CDR3 protein: CASSVGTSGRPGNEQFF
J gene: TRBJ2-7; V gene: TRBV21-1; CDR3 protein: CASSKEGVREQYF
J gene: TRBJ2-1; V gene: TRBV7-3; CDR3 protein: CASSARPSGSYNEQFF
J gene: TRBJ2-5; V gene: TRBV19; CDR3 protein: CASSRLPGPQETQYF
J gene: TRBJ1-2; V gene: TRBV28; CDR3 protein: CASSIPGGPRNGYTF
J gene: TRBJ1-6; V gene: TRBV28; CDR3 protein: CASRLRQETSPLHF
J gene: TRBJ1-1; V gene: TRBV24-1; CDR3 protein: CATSGANTEAFF
J gene: TRBJ1-2; V gene: TRBV7-2; CDR3 protein: CASSLGRGAAGYTF
J gene: TRBJ1-6; V gene: TRBV9; CDR3 protein: CASSPGPNSPLHF
J gene: TRBJ1-5; V gene: TRBV19; CDR3 protein: CASSIPAGYNQPQHF
J gene: TRBJ2-7; V gene: TRBV10-2; CDR3 protein: CASSELGQRTYEQYF
J gene: TRBJ1-2; V gene: TRBV6-8; CDR3 protein: CASRHYRGKANYGYTF
J gene: TRBJ2-7; V gene: TRBV6-1; CDR3 protein: CASSEYRVYEQYF
J gene: TRBJ2-7; V gene: TRBV6-2/TRBV6-3; CDR3 protein: CASSSGNIGSYEQYF
J gene: TRBJ2-5; V gene: TRBV6-5; CDR3 protein: CASDEGTMKTQYF
J gene: TRBJ1-2; V gene: TRBV2; CDR3 protein: CASHFYGSYGYTF
J gene: TRBJ2-1; V gene: TRBV5-1; CDR3 protein: CASSPVRGNEQFF
J gene: TRBJ2-2; V gene: TRBV30; CDR3 protein: CAWTGLAGVAGELFF
J gene: TRBJ1-4; V gene: TRBV11-2; CDR3 protein: CASSLVWDRGATNEKLFF
J gene: TRBJ2-7; V gene: TRBV7-2; CDR3 protein: CASSLELAGVEQYF
J gene: TRBJ2-2; V gene: TRBV24-1; CDR3 protein: CATADGSGAGELFF
J gene: TRBJ2-2; V gene: TRBV10-1; CDR3 protein: CASSDGSYGELFF
J gene: TRBJ2-5; V gene: TRBV24-1; CDR3 protein: CATEASGFRETQYF
J gene: TRBJ2-3; V gene: TRBV10-3; CDR3 protein: CAISRDNQQYF
J gene: TRBJ2-3; V gene: TRBV6-5; CDR3 protein: CASRPAGGNTDTQYF
J gene: TRBJ2-7; V gene: TRBV27; CDR3 protein: CASSKGQNPSEQYF
J gene: TRBJ1-1; V gene: TRBV5-4; CDR3 protein: CASSFKTQVLLGEAFF
J gene: TRBJ1-6; V gene: TRBV19; CDR3 protein: CASRDSQSSPLHF
J gene: TRBJ1-1; V gene: TRBV5-1; CDR3 protein: CASSLEGATEAFF
J gene: TRBJ2-2; V gene: TRBV24-1; CDR3 protein: CATSGRQGQVVGELFF
J gene: TRBJ2-3; V gene: TRBV19; CDR3 protein: CASSMGQHTDTQYF
J gene: TRBJ2-2; V gene: TRBV6-5; CDR3 protein: CAIKERGVTGELFF
J gene: TRBJ2-7; V gene: TRBV18; CDR3 protein: CASSPAGLAGLFEQYF
J gene: TRBJ2-7; V gene: TRBV5-1; CDR3 protein: CASSSWTGPSYEQYF
J gene: TRBJ2-4; V gene: TRBV2; CDR3 protein: CASSPSQTGAAGIQYF
J gene: TRBJ2-3; V gene: TRBV11-3; CDR3 protein: CASSLSGTSGGTDTQYF
J gene: TRBJ2-3; V gene: TRBV7-3; CDR3 protein: CASSFSQGSNTQYF
J gene: TRBJ1-2; V gene: TRBV9; CDR3 protein: CASSGDLGTVFYGYTF
J gene: TRBJ2-7; V gene: TRBV5-4; CDR3 protein: CASSLRSGSVSEQYF
J gene: TRBJ1-2; V gene: TRBV5-4; CDR3 protein: CASSPGETGGQSGYTF
J gene: TRBJ1-1; V gene: TRBV29-1; CDR3 protein: CSVTGARGTEAFF